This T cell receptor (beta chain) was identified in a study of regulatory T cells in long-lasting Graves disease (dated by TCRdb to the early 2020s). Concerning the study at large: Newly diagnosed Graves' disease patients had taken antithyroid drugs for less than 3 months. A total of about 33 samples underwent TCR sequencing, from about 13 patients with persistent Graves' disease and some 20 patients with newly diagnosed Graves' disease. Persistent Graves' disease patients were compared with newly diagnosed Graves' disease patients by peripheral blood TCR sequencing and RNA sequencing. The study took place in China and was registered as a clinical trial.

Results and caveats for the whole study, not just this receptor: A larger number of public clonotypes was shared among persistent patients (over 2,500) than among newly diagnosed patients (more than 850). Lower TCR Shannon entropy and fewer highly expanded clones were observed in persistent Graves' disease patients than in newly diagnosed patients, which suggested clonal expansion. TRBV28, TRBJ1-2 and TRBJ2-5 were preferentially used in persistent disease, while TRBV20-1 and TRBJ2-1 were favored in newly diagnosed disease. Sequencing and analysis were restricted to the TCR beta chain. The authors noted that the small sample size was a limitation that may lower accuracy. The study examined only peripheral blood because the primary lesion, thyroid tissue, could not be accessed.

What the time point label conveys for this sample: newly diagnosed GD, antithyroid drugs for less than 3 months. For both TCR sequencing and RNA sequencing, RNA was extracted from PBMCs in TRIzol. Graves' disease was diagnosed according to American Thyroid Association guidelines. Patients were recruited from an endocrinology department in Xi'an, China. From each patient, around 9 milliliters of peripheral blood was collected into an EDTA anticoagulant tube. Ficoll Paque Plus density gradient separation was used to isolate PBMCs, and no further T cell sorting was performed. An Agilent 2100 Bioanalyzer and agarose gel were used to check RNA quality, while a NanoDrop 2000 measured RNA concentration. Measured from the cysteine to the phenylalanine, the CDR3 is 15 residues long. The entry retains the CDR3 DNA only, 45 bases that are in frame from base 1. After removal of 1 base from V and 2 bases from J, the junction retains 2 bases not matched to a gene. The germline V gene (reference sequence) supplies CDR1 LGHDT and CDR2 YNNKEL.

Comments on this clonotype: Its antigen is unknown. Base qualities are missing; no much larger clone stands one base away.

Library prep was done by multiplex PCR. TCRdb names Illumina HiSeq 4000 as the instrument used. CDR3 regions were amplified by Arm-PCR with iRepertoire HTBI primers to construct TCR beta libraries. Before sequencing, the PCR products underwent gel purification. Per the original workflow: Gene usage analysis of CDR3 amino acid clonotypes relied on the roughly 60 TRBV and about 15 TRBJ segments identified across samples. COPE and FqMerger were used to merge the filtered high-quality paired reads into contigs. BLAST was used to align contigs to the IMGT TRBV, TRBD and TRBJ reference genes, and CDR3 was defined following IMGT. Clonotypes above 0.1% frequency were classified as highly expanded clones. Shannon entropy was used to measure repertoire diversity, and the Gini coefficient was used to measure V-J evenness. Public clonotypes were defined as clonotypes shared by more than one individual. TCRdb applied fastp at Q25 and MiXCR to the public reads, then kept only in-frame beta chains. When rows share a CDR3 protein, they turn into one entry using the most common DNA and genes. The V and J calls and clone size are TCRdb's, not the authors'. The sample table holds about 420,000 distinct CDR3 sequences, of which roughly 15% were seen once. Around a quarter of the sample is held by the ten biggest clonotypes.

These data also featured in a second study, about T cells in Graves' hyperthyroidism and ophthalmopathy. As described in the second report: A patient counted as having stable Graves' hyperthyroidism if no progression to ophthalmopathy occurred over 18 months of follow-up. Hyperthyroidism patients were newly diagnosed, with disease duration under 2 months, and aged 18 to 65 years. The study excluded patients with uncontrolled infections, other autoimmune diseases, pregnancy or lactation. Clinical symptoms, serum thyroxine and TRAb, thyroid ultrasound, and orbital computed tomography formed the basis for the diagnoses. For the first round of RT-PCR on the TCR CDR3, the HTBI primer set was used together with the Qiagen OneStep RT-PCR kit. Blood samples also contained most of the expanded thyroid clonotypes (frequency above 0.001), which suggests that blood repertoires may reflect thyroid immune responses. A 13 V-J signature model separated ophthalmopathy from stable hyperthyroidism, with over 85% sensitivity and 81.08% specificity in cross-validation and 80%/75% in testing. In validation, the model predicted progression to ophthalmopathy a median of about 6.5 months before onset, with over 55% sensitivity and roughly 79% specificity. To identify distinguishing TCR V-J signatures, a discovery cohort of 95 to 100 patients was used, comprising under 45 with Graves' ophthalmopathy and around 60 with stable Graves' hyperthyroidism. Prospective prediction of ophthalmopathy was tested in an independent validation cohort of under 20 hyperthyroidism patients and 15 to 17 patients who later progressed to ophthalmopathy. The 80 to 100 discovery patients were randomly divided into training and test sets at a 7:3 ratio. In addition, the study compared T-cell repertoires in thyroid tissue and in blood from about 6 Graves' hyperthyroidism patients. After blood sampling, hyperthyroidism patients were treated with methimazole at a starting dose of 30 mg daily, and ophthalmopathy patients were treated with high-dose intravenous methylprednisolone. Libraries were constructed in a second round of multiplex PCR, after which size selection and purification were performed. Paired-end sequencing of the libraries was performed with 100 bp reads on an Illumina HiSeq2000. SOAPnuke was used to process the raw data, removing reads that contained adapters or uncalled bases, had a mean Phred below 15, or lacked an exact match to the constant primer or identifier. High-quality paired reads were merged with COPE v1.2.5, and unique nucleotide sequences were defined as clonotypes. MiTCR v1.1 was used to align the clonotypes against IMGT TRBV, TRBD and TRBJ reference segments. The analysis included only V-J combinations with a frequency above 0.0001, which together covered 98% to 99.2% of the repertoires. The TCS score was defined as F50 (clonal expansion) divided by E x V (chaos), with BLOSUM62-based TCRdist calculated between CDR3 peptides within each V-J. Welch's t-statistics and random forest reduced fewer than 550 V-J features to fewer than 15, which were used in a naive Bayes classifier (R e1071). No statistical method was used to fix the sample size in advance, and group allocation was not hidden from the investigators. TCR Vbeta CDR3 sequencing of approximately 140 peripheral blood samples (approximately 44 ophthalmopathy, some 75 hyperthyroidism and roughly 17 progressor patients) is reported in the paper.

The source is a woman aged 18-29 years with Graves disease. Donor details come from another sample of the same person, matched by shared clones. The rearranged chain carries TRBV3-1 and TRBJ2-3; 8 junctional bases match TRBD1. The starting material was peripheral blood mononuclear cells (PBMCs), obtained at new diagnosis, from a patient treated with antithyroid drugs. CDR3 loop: CASSQGTGTTDTQYF. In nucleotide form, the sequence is TGTGCCAGCAGCCAAGGGACAGGGACCACAGATACGCAGTATTTT.